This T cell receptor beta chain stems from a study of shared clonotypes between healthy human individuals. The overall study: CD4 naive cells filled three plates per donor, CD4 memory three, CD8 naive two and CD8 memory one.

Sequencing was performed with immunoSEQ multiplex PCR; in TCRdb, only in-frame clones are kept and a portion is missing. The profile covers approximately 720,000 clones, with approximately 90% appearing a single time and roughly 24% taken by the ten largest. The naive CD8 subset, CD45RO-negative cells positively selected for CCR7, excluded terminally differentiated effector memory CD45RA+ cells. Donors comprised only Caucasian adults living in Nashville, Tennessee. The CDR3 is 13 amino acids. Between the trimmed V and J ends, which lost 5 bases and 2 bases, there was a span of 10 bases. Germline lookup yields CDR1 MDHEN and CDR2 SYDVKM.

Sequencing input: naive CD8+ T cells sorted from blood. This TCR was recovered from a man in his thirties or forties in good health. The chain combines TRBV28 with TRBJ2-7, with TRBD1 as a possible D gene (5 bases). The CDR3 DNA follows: TGTGCCAGCAGTCCAGGGTTAACCTACGAGCAGTACTTC. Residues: CASSPGLTYEQYF.